A single sample gave rise to the 3 T cell receptor beta chains below, sequenced in a study of T cells expressing NK-cell markers (dated by TCRdb to 2020 to 2022). Libraries were constructed by 5' RACE. TCRdb lists the instrument as Illumina HiSeq 2000. TCRdb reprocessed the public reads and reports one entry per CDR3 protein sequence, without DNA. The sample's table lists a count of over 200,000 distinct CDR3 sequences. Jointly, the top ten make up roughly 0.4% of the sample. The sequenced sample was blood T cells: a sorted CD56 or NKG2C T cell subset, CD4+ or CD8+ T cells, or bulk PBMC T cells (not recorded which). The receptor source for this set is a man in his late teens or twenties in good health. Donor details come from another sample of the same person, matched by shared clones.

The genes are TRBV4-2 and TRBJ2-3; TCRdb picks TRBD1, but there is no DNA to check that call. The CDR3 is made up of 15 amino acids. CDR1 LGHNA and CDR2 YNFKEQ come from the germline V gene. This CDR3 reads CASSQEGQRTDTQYF.

V usage is TRBV29-1 and J usage is TRBJ2-2; TCRdb returns TRBD2, unconfirmable since there is no DNA. The CDR3 covers 15 residues. Per germline, CDR1 SQVTM and CDR2 ANQGSEA. CDR3 in amino acids: CSVGSLADNTGELFF.

The chain carries TRBV4-3 and TRBJ2-1. CDR1 and CDR2 (germline): LGHNA, YSLEER. The CDR3 spans 18 residues. The CDR3 sequence: CASSQDLFQSSSYNEQFF.